This T cell receptor (beta chain) derives from a study of T cell repertoires in ileal Crohn's disease (dated by TCRdb to the late 2010s). Describing the broader study: The median duration of disease was approximately eight years, and at the time of surgery 35% to 45% of patients were active smokers. Every patient underwent surgery because of a complication, which was stricturing disease in roughly 60% of cases and penetrating disease in approximately 40%. Roughly half of the patients were given postoperative therapy, with 11 receiving thiopurines and under 20 receiving anti-TNF agents. Biopsies taken from the inflamed portion of the ileum in the surgical resection specimen were designated as M0 samples. For commercial TCRB immunosequencing, about 500 nanograms of biopsy DNA were submitted for each sample. The TCR repertoire was analysed in 50 to 70 patients with Crohn's disease drawn from a prospective multicentre cohort. The study ran alongside a multicentre cohort designed to identify predictors of early endoscopic recurrence after ileocolonic resection. Endoscopic postoperative recurrence was defined by a Rutgeerts score above i0. A total of around 150 mucosal samples from around 60 patients were sequenced, collected from several sites on the surgical specimen as well as at postoperative endoscopy. Points the paper makes about the study in general: Mucosal CD4 and CD8 T cells were sorted and sequenced only in a subgroup of patients, the size of which was not stated. A significantly higher proportion of clonal expansions was observed in active smokers at surgery than in non-smokers (roughly 24% vs 19%, p=0.02). Endoscopic recurrence was linked to a higher percentage of high-frequency clones at surgery, and recurrence occurred in every patient whose clonality exceeded 26.8% (18/57). Sorted CD8 T cells carried more high-frequency clones than CD4 T cells, suggesting mucosal expansions were mainly CD8.

Per the publication, the time point label means: inflamed ileum from the surgical specimen. Adults with ileal or ileocolonic Crohn's disease for whom ileocolonic resection was indicated were considered eligible. Before DNA extraction, whole ileal mucosal biopsies were kept frozen at -80 degrees C. Genomic DNA was extracted from frozen whole biopsies using a TRizol-based method and was quantified with a NanoDrop 2000 spectrophotometer. Library construction relied on the immunoSEQ multiplex PCR assay. Adaptive Biotechnology amplified the CDR3 regions from genomic DNA with a two-step multiplex PCR designed to control amplification bias. Primers covering every V and J gene segment were used in the first PCR, while barcodes and Illumina adapters were added in the second PCR. An Illumina instrument was used to sequence the CDR3 libraries. The study's processing was this. The analysis used both the pipelines supplied by the vendor and custom analysis of the raw data in R/Bioconductor with R version 3.3.0. Clonality, which ranges from 0 to 1, was calculated as the inverse of the normalised Shannon entropy across all productive clones. High-frequency clones were defined as the share of the repertoire taken up by the top 100 clones, keeping only clones that passed a 95% confidence test. Overlap between samples was measured with the Morisita-Horn index, while repertoire diversity was measured with the Simpson index. The source is immuneACCESS, and TCRdb retained only in-frame sequences with V and J called. Part of the clones is not carried over; for the studies checked, unresolved V genes explain less than half of this, and the remainder is unexplained. V, J and clone size are taken as reported in that table, and D and trimming were inferred from the DNA itself. For this sample the table gives some 16,000 clones, of which about 92% were detected only once. The ten largest make up roughly 7.1% of the sample.

Notes on this clone: Its antigen remains undetermined. The junction departs from the called germline gene at one end, perhaps through a read error.

CDR1 SNHLY and CDR2 FYNNEI were looked up in the germline V gene. Spanning cysteine to phenylalanine, the CDR3 consists of 13 amino acids. Only the CDR3 portion is preserved as DNA: 39 bases, with reading frame beginning at the first base. The rearranged segments are TRBV2 and TRBJ2-5, with 12 middle bases fitting TRBD1. The receptor comes from an adult with Crohn's disease. Sample: ileal tissue. The nucleotides are TGTGCCAGCAGTGTATACCGGGACAGGGGGCGCGACTTC. This translates into CASSVYRDRGRDF.